The T cell receptor (beta chain) described here comes from a study of cytomegalovirus exposure and HLA in healthy donors. 60 Vbeta and 13 Jbeta primers were used in PCR. TCRdb's table, derived via immunoSEQ multiplex PCR, lists solely in-frame clones and lacks some. This sample has 150,000 to 200,000 clones, with roughly 83% found just once. CDR3 length equals 19 residues. CDR1 KGHSH and CDR2 LQKENI come from the germline V gene. V lost 3 bases and J lost 7, with 31 bases in between. Material for sequencing was PBMCs. This receptor was identified in a boy younger than 18 in good health and CMV-seronegative. The gene calls are TRBV18 and TRBJ2-7; perhaps TRBD1 as D (6 bases). This CDR3 is CASSPFARGRTVPLLEQYF. CDR3 DNA sequence: TGTGCCAGCTCACCGTTTGCCAGGGGCAGGACAGTGCCCCTCTTGGAGCAGTACTTC.